The subject of this entry is one T cell receptor beta chain. Its antigen is still unknown. Germline V lookup: CDR1 MDHEN, CDR2 SYDVKM. This CDR3 contains 14 residues. V was pared by 8 bases and J by 5 bases, with 19 bases between. Method: immunoSEQ multiplex PCR; TCRdb's copy keeps in-frame clones and lacks some. The data show 130,000 to 150,000 clones, 85% to 95% seen once. The data are from a study of graft-versus-host responses after intestinal transplantation. Study observations and caveats: Recipient marrow held GvH clones, some first seen in ileum or blood. Within allografts, high graft-versus-host to host-versus-graft clonal ratios were seen among patients with graft-donor T cell macrochimerism.

The chain carries TRBV28 and TRBJ2-7, with no clear D. The sequence was obtained from a human donor who received an intestinal transplant. Here the sequenced sample was unstimulated CD4+ T cells sorted from spleen or lymph node cells, taken before intestinal transplant. CDR3 sequence reads: CASYQAWPNHEQYF. As DNA, the CDR3 is TGTGCCAGCTATCAGGCCTGGCCCAACCACGAGCAGTACTTC.